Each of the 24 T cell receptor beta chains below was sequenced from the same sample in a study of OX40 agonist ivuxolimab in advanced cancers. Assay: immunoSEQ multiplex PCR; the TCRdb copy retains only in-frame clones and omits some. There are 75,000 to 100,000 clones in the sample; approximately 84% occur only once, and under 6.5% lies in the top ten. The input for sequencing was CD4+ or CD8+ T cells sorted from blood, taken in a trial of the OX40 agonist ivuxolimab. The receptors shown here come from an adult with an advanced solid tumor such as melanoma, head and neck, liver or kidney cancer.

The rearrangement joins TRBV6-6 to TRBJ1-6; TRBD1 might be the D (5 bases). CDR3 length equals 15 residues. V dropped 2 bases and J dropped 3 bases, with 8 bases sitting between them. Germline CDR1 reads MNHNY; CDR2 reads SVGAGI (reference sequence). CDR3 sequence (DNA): TGTGCCAGCAGTTACGGGAGGGGCTATAATTCACCCCTCCACTTT. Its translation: CASSYGRGYNSPLHF.

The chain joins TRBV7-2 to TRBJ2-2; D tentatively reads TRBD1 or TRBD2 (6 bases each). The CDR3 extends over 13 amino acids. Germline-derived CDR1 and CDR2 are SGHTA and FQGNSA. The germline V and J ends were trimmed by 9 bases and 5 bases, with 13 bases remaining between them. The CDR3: CASGGQITGELFF. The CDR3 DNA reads TGTGCCAGTGGGGGGCAGATAACCGGGGAGCTGTTTTTT.

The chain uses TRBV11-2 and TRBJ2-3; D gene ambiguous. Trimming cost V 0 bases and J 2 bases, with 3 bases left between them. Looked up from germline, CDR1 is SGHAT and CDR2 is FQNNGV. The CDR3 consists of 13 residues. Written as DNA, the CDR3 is TGTGCCAGCAGCTTAGACCCCACAGATACGCAGTATTTT. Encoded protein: CASSLDPTDTQYF.

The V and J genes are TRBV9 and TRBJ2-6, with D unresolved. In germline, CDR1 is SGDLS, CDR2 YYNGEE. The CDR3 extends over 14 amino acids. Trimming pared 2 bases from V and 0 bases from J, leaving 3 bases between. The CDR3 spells CASSVLSGANVLTF. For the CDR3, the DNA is TGTGCCAGCAGCGTCCTCTCTGGGGCCAACGTCCTGACTTTC.

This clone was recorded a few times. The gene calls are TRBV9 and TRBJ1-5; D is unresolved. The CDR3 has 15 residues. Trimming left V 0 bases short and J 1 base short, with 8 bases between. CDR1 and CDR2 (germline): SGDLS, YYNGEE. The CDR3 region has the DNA TGTGCCAGCAGCGTAGGTGGGAAGAGCAATCAGCCCCAGCATTTT. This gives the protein CASSVGGKSNQPQHF. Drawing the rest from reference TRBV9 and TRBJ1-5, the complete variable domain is DSGVTQTPKHLITATGQRVTLRCSPRSGDLSVYWYQQSLDQGLQFLIQYYNGEERAKGNILERFSAQQFPDLHSELNLSSLELGDSALYFCASSVGGKSNQPQHFGDGTRLSIL.

The CDR3 loop reads CASSTGGSNYGYTF. CDR3 nucleotide sequence: TGCGCCAGCAGCACCGGAGGATCTAACTATGGCTACACCTTC. The rearrangement uses TRBV5-1 and TRBJ1-2; D call uncertain. The germline V gene has CDR1 SGHRS and CDR2 YFSETQ. V was pared by 4 bases and J by 0 bases, with 10 bases between. CDR3 length: 14 residues. The entire variable domain, with the rest obtained from reference TRBV5-1 and TRBJ1-2, is as follows: KAGVTQTPRYLIKTRGQQVTLSCSPISGHRSVSWYQQTPGQGLQFLFEYFSETQRNKGNFPGRFSGRQFSNSRSEMNVSTLELGDSALYLCASSTGGSNYGYTFGSGTRLTVV.

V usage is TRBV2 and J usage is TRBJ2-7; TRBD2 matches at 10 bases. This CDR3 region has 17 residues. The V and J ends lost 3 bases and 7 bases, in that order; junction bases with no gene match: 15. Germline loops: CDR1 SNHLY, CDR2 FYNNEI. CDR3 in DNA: TGTGCCAGCAGTGATCCCCGGACTAGCGGCCCCGATGGGGAGCAGTACTTC. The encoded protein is CASSDPRTSGPDGEQYF.

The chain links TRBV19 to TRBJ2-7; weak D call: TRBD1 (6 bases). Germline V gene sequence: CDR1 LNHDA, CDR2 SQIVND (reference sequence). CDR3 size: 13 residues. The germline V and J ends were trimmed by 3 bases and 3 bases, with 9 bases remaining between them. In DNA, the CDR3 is TGTGCCAGTAGTATTAGGACAGACTACGAGCAGTACTTC. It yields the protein CASSIRTDYEQYF.

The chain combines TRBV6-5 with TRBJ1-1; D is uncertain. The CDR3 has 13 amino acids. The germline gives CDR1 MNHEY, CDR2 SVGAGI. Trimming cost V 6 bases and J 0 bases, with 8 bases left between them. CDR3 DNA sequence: TGTGCCAGCAGCATCTCATTGAACACTGAAGCTTTCTTT. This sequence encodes CASSISLNTEAFF.

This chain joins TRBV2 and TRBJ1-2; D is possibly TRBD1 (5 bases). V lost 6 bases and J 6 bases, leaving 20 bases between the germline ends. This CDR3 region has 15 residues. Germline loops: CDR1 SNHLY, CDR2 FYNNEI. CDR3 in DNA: TGTGCCAGCAGGCTCTTGGTGGGGGGACCAGATGGCTACACCTTC. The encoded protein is CASRLLVGGPDGYTF.

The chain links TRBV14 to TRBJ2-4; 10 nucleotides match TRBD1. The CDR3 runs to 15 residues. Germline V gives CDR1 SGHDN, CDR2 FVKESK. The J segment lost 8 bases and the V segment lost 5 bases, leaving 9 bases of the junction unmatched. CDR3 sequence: CASSNWGQGNDIQYF. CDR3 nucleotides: TGTGCCAGCAGCAACTGGGGACAGGGGAACGACATTCAGTACTTC. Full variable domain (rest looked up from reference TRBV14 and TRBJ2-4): EAGVTQFPSHSVIEKGQTVTLRCDPISGHDNLYWYRRVMGKEIKFLLHFVKESKQDESGMPNNRFLAERTGGTYSTLKVQPAELEDSGVYFCASSNWGQGNDIQYFGAGTRLSVL.

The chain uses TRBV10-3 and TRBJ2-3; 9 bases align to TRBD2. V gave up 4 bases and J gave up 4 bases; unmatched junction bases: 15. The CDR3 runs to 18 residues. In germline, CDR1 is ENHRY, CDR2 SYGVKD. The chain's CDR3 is CAISGVGGGASSADTQYF. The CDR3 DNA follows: TGTGCCATCAGTGGCGTGGGCGGGGGGGCAAGTTCAGCAGATACGCAGTATTTT.

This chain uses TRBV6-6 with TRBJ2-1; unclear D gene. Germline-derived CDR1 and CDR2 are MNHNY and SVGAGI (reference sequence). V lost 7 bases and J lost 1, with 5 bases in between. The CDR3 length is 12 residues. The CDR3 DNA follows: TGTGCCAGCACACGTTCCTACAATGAGCAGTTCTTC. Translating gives CASTRSYNEQFF.

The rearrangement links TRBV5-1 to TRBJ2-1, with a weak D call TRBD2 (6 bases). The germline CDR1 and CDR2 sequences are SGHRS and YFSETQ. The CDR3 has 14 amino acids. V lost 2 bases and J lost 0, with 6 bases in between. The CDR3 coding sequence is TGCGCCAGCAGCTTCGGGGGCTCCTACAATGAGCAGTTCTTC. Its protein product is CASSFGGSYNEQFF.

The CDR3 is CASSVYRSPTNEKLFF. CDR3 DNA sequence: TGTGCCAGCAGCGTTTACAGGAGCCCAACTAATGAAAAACTGTTTTTT. The rearrangement joins TRBV7-2 to TRBJ1-4; D might be TRBD1 (5 bases). V lost 5 bases, J lost 0 bases, and 13 bases lay in between. The CDR3 has 16 residues. CDR1 is SGHTA and CDR2 is FQGNSA in the germline V gene. Drawing the rest from reference TRBV7-2 and TRBJ1-4, the complete variable domain is GAGVSQSPSNKVTEKGKDVELRCDPISGHTALYWYRQSLGQGLEFLIYFQGNSAPDKSGLPSDRFSAERTGGSVSTLTIQRTQQEDSAVYLCASSVYRSPTNEKLFFGSGTQLSVL.

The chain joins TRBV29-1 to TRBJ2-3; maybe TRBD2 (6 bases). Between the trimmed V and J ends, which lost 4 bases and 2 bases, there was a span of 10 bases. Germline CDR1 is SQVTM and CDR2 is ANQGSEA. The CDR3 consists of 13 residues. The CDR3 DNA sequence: TGCAGCGTTGTGTGGGGGGACACAGATACGCAGTATTTT. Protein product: CSVVWGDTDTQYF.

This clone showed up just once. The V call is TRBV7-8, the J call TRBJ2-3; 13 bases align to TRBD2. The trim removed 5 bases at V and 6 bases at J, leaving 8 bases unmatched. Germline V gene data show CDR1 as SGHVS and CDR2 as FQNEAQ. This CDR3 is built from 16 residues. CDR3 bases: TGTGCCAGCAGCCCGACTAGCGGGGGGCCCGTGGATACGCAGTATTTT. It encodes CASSPTSGGPVDTQYF.

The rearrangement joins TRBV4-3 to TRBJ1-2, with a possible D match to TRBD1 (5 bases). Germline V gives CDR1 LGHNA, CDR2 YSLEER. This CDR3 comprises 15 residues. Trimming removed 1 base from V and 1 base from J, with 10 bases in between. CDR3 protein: CASSQATANNYGYTF. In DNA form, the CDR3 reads TGCGCCAGCAGCCAAGCGACAGCAAATAACTATGGCTACACCTTC.

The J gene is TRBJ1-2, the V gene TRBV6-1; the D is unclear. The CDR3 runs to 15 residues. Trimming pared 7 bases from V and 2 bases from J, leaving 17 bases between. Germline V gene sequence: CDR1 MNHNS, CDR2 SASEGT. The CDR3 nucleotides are TGTGCCAGCAAACCCGGCAATGAGGTAAACTATGGCTACACCTTC. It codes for CASKPGNEVNYGYTF.

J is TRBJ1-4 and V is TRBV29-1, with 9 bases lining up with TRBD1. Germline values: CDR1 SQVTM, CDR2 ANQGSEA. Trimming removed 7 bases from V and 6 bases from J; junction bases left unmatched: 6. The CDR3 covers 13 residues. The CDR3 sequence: CSGRRDRDEKLFF. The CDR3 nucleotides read TGCAGCGGGCGCCGGGACAGGGATGAAAAACTGTTTTTT.

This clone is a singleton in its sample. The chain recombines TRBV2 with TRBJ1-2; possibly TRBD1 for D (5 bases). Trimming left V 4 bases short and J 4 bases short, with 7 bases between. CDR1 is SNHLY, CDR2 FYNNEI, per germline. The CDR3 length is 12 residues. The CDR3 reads CASSGQLYGYTF. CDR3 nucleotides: TGTGCCAGCAGTGGACAGCTCTATGGCTACACCTTC.

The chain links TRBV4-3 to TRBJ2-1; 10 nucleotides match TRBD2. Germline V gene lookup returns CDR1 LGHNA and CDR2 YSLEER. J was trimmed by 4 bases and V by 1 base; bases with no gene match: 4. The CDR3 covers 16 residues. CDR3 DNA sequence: TGCGCCAGCAGCCAAGCGGCTAGCGGGGGTTACAATGAGCAGTTCTTC. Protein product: CASSQAASGGYNEQFF.

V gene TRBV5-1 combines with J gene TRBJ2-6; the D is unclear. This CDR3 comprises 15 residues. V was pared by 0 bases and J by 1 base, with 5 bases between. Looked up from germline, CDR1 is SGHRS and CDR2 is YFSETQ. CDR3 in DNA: TGCGCCAGCAGCTTGGATGTATCTGGGGCCAACGTCCTGACTTTC. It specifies CASSLDVSGANVLTF.

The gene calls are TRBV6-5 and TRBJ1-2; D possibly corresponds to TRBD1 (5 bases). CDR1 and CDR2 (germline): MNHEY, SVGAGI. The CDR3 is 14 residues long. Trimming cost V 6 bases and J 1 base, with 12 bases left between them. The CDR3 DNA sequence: TGTGCCAGCAGCGGCGGGGCCTTTAACTATGGCTACACCTTC. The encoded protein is CASSGGAFNYGYTF.